A selection of T cell receptor beta chains follows, all from one sample in a study of blood T cell repertoires in COVID-19. Data came from immunoSEQ multiplex PCR; TCRdb stores just in-frame clones and leaves some out. The table includes 120,000 or so clones, 80% detected once. The sequencing sample was made of peripheral blood. These receptors all stem from a human donor in a cohort sampled during active COVID-19. Each CDR3 is given with its conserved first and last residue. D genes are given only for firm matches. Clone size is shown for a subset of rows, as once, few, many or a class of expanded clone.

abundance | j_gene | v_gene | d_gene | CDR3aa | CDR3nt
- | TRBJ2-1 | TRBV7-9 | TRBD2 | CASSPPGLAGVYNEQFF | TGTGCCAGCAGCCCTCCGGGACTAGCGGGAGTCTACAATGAGCAGTTCTTC
few | TRBJ2-7 | TRBV5-4 | TRBD2 | CASSSKAGTSYEQYF | TGTGCCAGCAGTTCCAAGGCCGGGACTAGCTACGAGCAGTACTTC
- | TRBJ1-1 | TRBV5-1 | - | CASTARGSGNTEAFF | TGCGCCAGCACCGCCCGGGGGTCAGGGAACACTGAAGCTTTCTTT
once | TRBJ1-2 | TRBV12-3/TRBV12-4 | - | CASSLLGVYGYTF | TGTGCCAGCAGTTTATTAGGGGTCTATGGCTACACCTTC
- | TRBJ2-2 | TRBV5-1 | TRBD1 | CASTEQGSTGELFF | TGCGCCAGCACGGAACAGGGGTCCACCGGGGAGCTGTTTTTT
- | TRBJ2-2 | TRBV7-2 | TRBD2 | CASSPIAGANTGELFF | TGTGCCAGCAGCCCGATAGCGGGAGCTAACACCGGGGAGCTGTTTTTT
- | TRBJ2-1 | TRBV11-2 | - | CASSHESTGSNNEQFF | TGTGCCAGCAGCCACGAGTCGACAGGATCAAACAATGAGCAGTTCTTC
many | TRBJ2-2 | TRBV7-9 | TRBD1 | CASSLGTGNTGELFF | TGTGCCAGCAGCTTAGGGACAGGGAACACCGGGGAGCTGTTTTTT
- | TRBJ1-2 | TRBV5-1 | TRBD1 | CASSRDSRYGYTF | TGCGCCAGCAGCCGGGACAGCCGGTATGGCTACACCTTC
- | TRBJ2-7 | TRBV2 | - | CASSGQWGEYEQYF | TGTGCCAGCAGTGGTCAATGGGGCGAGTACGAGCAGTACTTC
- | TRBJ2-7 | TRBV4-2 | TRBD1 | CASSQDARGQGYPYEQYF | TGTGCCAGCAGCCAAGATGCGCGCGGACAGGGTTACCCCTACGAGCAGTACTTC
- | TRBJ2-7 | TRBV19 | - | CASSIEARQTLFYEQYF | TGTGCCAGTAGTATAGAAGCGCGCCAAACCCTTTTCTACGAGCAGTACTTC
- | TRBJ2-1 | TRBV28 | - | CASRLNNEQFF | TGTGCCAGCAGGCTAAACAATGAGCAGTTCTTC
- | TRBJ1-4 | TRBV19 | - | CASTSDRQEKLFF | TGTGCCAGTACCTCTGACAGGCAAGAAAAACTGTTTTTT
- | TRBJ2-3 | TRBV2 | - | CASRSGHNTDTQYF | TGTGCCAGCAGGTCGGGACACAACACAGATACGCAGTATTTT
- | TRBJ2-5 | TRBV7-2 | TRBD1 | CASSFRDRGLETQYF | TGTGCCAGCAGCTTTCGGGACAGGGGGCTGGAGACCCAGTACTTC
- | TRBJ1-1 | TRBV30 | - | CAWSHRGGVNTEAFF | TGTGCCTGGAGTCATCGGGGCGGGGTGAACACTGAAGCTTTCTTT
- | TRBJ2-3 | TRBV27 | TRBD2 | CASSSLGLVGTQYF | TGTGCCAGCAGCTCCCTTGGACTAGTCGGTACGCAGTATTTT
- | TRBJ2-5 | TRBV2 | - | CASSETQGETQYF | TGTGCCAGCAGTGAAACGCAGGGAGAGACCCAGTACTTC
- | TRBJ2-6 | TRBV28 | - | CASSLSGVSGANVLTF | TGTGCCAGCAGTTTGTCAGGTGTCTCTGGGGCCAACGTCCTGACTTTC
many | TRBJ1-2 | TRBV6-2/TRBV6-3 | TRBD1 | CASSYSTGSFGYTF | TGTGCCAGCAGTTATTCGACAGGGTCTTTTGGCTACACCTTC
- | TRBJ2-5 | TRBV29-1 | TRBD1 | CSAYGTEETQYF | TGCAGCGCATATGGGACAGAAGAGACCCAGTACTTC
- | TRBJ2-7 | TRBV5-1 | TRBD1 | CASSGDRGYEQYF | TGCGCCAGCAGCGGGGACAGGGGCTACGAGCAGTACTTC
- | TRBJ1-3 | TRBV6-6 | TRBD1 | CASSLGQAVNTIYF | TGTGCCAGCAGCCTCGGACAGGCCGTAAACACCATATATTTT
few | TRBJ2-3 | TRBV27 | TRBD1 | CASSLLYRGSTDTQYF | TGTGCCAGCAGTTTACTCTACAGGGGAAGTACAGATACGCAGTATTTT
- | TRBJ2-4 | TRBV6-2/TRBV6-3 | TRBD1 | CASSDPDRRDIQYF | TGTGCCAGCAGTGACCCGGACAGGCGGGACATTCAGTACTTC
once | TRBJ1-1 | TRBV18 | - | CASSPQSTDNTEAFF | TGTGCCAGCTCACCACAGTCGACTGACAACACTGAAGCTTTCTTT
- | TRBJ2-3 | TRBV7-2 | TRBD2 | CASSRTSGSTDTQYF | TGTGCCAGCAGCCGGACTAGCGGAAGCACAGATACGCAGTATTTT
- | TRBJ1-1 | TRBV3-1/TRBV3-2 | - | CASSQTSPGTLNTEAFF | TGTGCCAGCAGCCAAACTTCCCCCGGGACTCTGAACACTGAAGCTTTCTTT
- | TRBJ2-2 | TRBV10-2 | TRBD1 | CASSGPGQGTNTGELFF | TGCGCCAGCAGCGGCCCCGGACAGGGAACGAACACCGGGGAGCTGTTTTTT
- | TRBJ2-1 | TRBV19 | TRBD1 | CASSIGTGIYNEQFF | TGTGCCAGTAGTATCGGGACAGGGATCTACAATGAGCAGTTCTTC
- | TRBJ1-3 | TRBV12-3/TRBV12-4 | - | CASSLRGDTIYF | TGTGCCAGCAGTCTGCGGGGCGACACCATATATTTT
- | TRBJ1-2 | TRBV4-2 | TRBD1 | CASSPGTGNGYTF | TGTGCCAGCAGCCCCGGGACAGGGAATGGCTACACCTTC
- | TRBJ2-1 | TRBV7-6 | TRBD1 | CASSSTGTGVRGEQFF | TGTGCCAGCAGCTCCACCGGGACAGGGGTTCGGGGTGAGCAGTTCTTC
- | TRBJ1-1 | TRBV2 | TRBD1 | CASKSYRGTEAFF | TGTGCCAGCAAATCTTACAGGGGCACTGAAGCTTTCTTT
- | TRBJ1-1 | TRBV29-1 | - | CSVRALSEAFF | TGCAGCGTTCGCGCACTTTCTGAAGCTTTCTTT
- | TRBJ2-3 | TRBV7-2 | - | CASSLGLMQGPTSTDTQYF | TGTGCCAGCAGCTTAGGTCTGATGCAGGGGCCAACTAGCACAGATACGCAGTATTTT
- | TRBJ1-4 | TRBV27 | - | CASSFTGFNEKLFF | TGTGCCAGCAGTTTCACAGGCTTTAATGAAAAACTGTTTTTT
few | TRBJ2-5 | TRBV6-5 | TRBD1 | CASRDRGETQYF | TGTGCCAGCAGGGACAGGGGAGAGACCCAGTACTTC
few | TRBJ1-2 | TRBV19 | TRBD1 | CASSDRGRDYGYTF | TGTGCCAGTAGTGACAGGGGGCGCGACTATGGCTACACCTTC
- | TRBJ1-2 | TRBV30 | - | CAWIRGGAYGYTF | TGTGCCTGGATCCGGGGGGGCGCCTATGGCTACACCTTC
- | TRBJ2-2 | TRBV7-9 | TRBD1 | CASSRLGTGGTGELFF | TGTGCCAGCAGCCGTCTCGGGACAGGGGGCACCGGGGAGCTGTTTTTT
- | TRBJ2-5 | TRBV30 | TRBD2 | CAWKERGAGETQYF | TGTGCCTGGAAAGAGCGGGGGGCGGGGGAGACCCAGTACTTC
- | TRBJ1-2 | TRBV28 | - | CASSTTVDYGYTF | TGTGCCAGCAGCACAACAGTGGACTATGGCTACACCTTC
- | TRBJ1-6 | TRBV11-3 | - | CASSQDLGGDCGDSPLHF | TGTGCCAGCAGCCAGGACCTAGGGGGGGATTGTGGGGATTCGCCCCTCCACTTT
- | TRBJ2-1 | TRBV6-5 | TRBD2 | CASRVAGGPNEQFF | TGTGCCAGCAGGGTAGCGGGAGGGCCCAATGAGCAGTTCTTC
- | TRBJ1-1 | TRBV28 | - | CASSSQSAGGTEAFF | TGTGCCAGCAGTTCCCAATCGGCGGGCGGAACTGAAGCTTTCTTT
- | TRBJ2-5 | TRBV28 | TRBD2 | CASSLSGTIGKETQYF | TGTGCCAGCAGTTTATCCGGGACTATAGGGAAAGAGACCCAGTACTTC
- | TRBJ1-1 | TRBV19 | - | CASSIRGSEAFF | TGTGCCAGTAGTATTCGGGGGAGTGAAGCTTTCTTT
- | TRBJ2-1 | TRBV24-1 | TRBD2 | CATSLSGSSYNEQFF | TGTGCCACCAGCCTGAGCGGGAGCTCCTACAATGAGCAGTTCTTC
- | TRBJ2-6 | TRBV7-9 | TRBD1 | CASRTGTGSAGANVLTF | TGTGCCAGCAGAACCGGGACAGGGAGCGCTGGGGCCAACGTCCTGACTTTC
once | TRBJ2-5 | TRBV7-6 | TRBD2 | CASSFRLAGGGETQYF | TGTGCCAGCAGCTTCCGACTAGCGGGGGGCGGAGAGACCCAGTACTTC
few | TRBJ1-2 | TRBV28 | TRBD1 | CASRETGQANYGYTF | TGTGCCAGCAGAGAAACCGGACAGGCTAACTATGGCTACACCTTC
- | TRBJ1-1 | TRBV7-3 | - | CASSSQVNTEAFF | TGTGCCAGCAGCTCACAGGTGAACACTGAAGCTTTCTTT
few | TRBJ1-4 | TRBV6-6 | TRBD1 | CASSYRGREKLFF | TGTGCCAGCAGTTACAGGGGGCGTGAAAAACTGTTTTTT
- | TRBJ2-7 | TRBV7-2 | TRBD1 | CASSLQPGTGAYEQYF | TGTGCCAGCAGCTTACAACCCGGGACAGGCGCCTACGAGCAGTACTTC
- | TRBJ1-2 | TRBV3-1/TRBV3-2 | - | CASSQERGGYTF | TGTGCCAGCAGCCAAGAAAGGGGTGGCTACACCTTC
- | TRBJ1-1 | TRBV30 | - | CAWSAGEGTEAFF | TGTGCCTGGAGCGCGGGGGAGGGCACTGAAGCTTTCTTT
once | TRBJ2-6 | TRBV27 | - | CASSSWTALTSGANVLTF | TGTGCCAGCAGTTCGTGGACAGCTCTTACCTCTGGGGCCAACGTCCTGACTTTC
- | TRBJ2-7 | TRBV7-2 | TRBD1 | CASSLFIPGQSYEQYF | TGTGCCAGCAGCTTATTTATACCGGGACAGTCCTACGAGCAGTACTTC